The subject of this entry is one T cell receptor beta chain. Antigen specificity is unknown. These data belong to a study of blood T cells in healthy people across ages. Study-level findings and limits: Fewer expanded clones and more diversity marked long-lived versus aged donors. TCR beta diversity, measured per million T cells, fell in a roughly linear way with age.

Per the germline V gene, CDR1 is DFQATT and CDR2 is SNEGSKA (reference sequence). Trimming removed 7 bases at V and 7 bases at J, with 19 bases between. CDR3 length: 13 residues. Those donating, healthy Caucasian individuals from Russia, were aged about 6 to 95. Combining a sample-barcoded 5' primer with a J-beta primer mix, a second PCR ran for roughly 6 to 11 cycles. Each CDR3 protein gets one entry after TCRdb re-called the 5' RACE reads with MiXCR. Here the sample spans over a million distinct CDR3 sequences, under 45% being singletons. The J gene is TRBJ1-2, the V gene TRBV20-1; unclear D gene. The sequence came from a woman aged 60 to 75 in good health. Sequenced input: blood. The CDR3 coding sequence is TGCAGTGGGATAGGCGGGAGGACGTGTGGCTACACCTTC. Its translation is CSGIGGRTCGYTF.